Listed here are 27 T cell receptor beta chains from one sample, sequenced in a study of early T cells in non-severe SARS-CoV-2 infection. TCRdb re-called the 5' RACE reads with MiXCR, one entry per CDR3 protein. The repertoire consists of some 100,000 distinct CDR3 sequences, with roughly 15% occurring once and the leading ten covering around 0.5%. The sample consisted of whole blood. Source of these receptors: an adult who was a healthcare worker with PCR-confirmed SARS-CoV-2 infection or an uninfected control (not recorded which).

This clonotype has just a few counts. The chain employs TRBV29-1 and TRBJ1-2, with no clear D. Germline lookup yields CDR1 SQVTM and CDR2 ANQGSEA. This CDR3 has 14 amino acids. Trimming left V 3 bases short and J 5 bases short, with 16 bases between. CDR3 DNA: TGCAGCGTTGATGCACCTTCAACCCATTATGGCTACACCTTC. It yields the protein CSVDAPSTHYGYTF.

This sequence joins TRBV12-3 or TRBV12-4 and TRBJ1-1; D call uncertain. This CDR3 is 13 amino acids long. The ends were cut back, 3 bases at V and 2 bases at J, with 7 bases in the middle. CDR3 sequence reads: CASSFSRNTEAFF. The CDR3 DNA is TGTGCCAGCAGTTTCTCCAGAAACACTGAAGCTTTCTTT.

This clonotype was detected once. CDR3 in amino acids: CASSFRTSGETQYF. Here the CDR3 DNA reads TGTGCCAGCAGCTTTAGGACTAGCGGGGAGACCCAGTACTTC. J is TRBJ2-5 and V is TRBV7-2, with 11 bases that match TRBD2. The CDR3 consists of 14 residues. Unmatched junction bases numbered 2, after V lost 3 bases and J lost 5 bases. Germline CDR1 and CDR2: SGHTA and FQGNSA.

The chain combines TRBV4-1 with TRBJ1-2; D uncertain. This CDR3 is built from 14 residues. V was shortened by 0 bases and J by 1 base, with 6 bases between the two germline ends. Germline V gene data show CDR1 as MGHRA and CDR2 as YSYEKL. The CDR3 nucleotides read TGCGCCAGCAGCCAAGATGCCCTTAACTATGGCTACACCTTC. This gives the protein CASSQDALNYGYTF.

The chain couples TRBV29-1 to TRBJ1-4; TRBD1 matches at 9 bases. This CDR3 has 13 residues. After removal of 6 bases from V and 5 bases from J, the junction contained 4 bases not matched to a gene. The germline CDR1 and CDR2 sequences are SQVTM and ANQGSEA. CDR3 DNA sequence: TGCAGCGTCATGACAGGGGGGAATGAAAAACTGTTTTTT. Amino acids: CSVMTGGNEKLFF.

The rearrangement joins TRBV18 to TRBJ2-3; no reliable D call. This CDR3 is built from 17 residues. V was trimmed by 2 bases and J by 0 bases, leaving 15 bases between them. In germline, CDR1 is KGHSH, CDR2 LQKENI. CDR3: CASSPASRRSSTDTQYF. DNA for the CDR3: TGTGCCAGCTCACCAGCGTCCCGACGGAGTAGCACAGATACGCAGTATTTT. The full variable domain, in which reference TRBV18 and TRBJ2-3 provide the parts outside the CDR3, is NAGVMQNPRHLVRRRGQEARLRCSPMKGHSHVYWYRQLPEEGLKFMVYLQKENIIDESGMPKERFSAEFPKEGPSILRIQQVVRGDSAAYFCASSPASRRSSTDTQYFGPGTRLTVL.

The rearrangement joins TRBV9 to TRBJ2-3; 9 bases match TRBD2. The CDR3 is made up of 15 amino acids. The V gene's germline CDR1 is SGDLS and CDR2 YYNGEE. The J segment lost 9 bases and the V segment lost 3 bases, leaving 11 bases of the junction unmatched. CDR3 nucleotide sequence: TGTGCCAGCAGCGAGGCCCCTAGCGGGGTTGAAACGCAGTATTTT. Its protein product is CASSEAPSGVETQYF.

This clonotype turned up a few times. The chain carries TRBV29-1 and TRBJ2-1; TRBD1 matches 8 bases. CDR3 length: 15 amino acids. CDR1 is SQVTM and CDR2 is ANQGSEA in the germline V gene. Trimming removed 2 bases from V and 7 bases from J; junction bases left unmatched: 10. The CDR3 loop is CSVEFLQGAFNEQFF. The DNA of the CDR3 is TGCAGCGTTGAATTTCTCCAGGGGGCGTTTAATGAGCAGTTCTTC.

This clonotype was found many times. This chain's CDR3 is CASSVYRGQETQYF. The CDR3 coding sequence is TGTGCCAGCAGTGTTTACAGGGGGCAAGAGACCCAGTACTTC. The chain carries TRBV2 and TRBJ2-5; the match to TRBD1 covers 8 bases. With V trimmed by 4 bases and J by 2 bases, 3 bases remained unmatched. The CDR3 sequence is 14 residues long. Germline loops: CDR1 SNHLY, CDR2 FYNNEI.

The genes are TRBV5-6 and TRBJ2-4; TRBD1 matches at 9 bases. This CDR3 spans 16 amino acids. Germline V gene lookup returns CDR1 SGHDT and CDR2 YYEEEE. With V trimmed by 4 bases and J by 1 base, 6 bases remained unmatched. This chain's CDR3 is CASSPGQGKAKNIQYF. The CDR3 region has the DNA TGTGCCAGCAGCCCCGGACAGGGGAAGGCCAAAAACATTCAGTACTTC.

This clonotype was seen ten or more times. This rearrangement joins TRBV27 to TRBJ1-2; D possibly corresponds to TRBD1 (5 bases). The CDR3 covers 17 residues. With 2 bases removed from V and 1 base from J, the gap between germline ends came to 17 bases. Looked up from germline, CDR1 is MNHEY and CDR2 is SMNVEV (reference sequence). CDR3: CASSLEGVGEINYGYTF. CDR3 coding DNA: TGTGCCAGCAGTTTAGAAGGTGTAGGGGAGATTAACTATGGCTACACCTTC.

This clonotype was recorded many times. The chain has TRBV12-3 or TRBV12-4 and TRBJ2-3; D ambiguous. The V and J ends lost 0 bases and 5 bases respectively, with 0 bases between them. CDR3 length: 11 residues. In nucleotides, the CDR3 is TGTGCCAGCAGTTTAGCAGATACGCAGTATTTT. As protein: CASSLADTQYF.

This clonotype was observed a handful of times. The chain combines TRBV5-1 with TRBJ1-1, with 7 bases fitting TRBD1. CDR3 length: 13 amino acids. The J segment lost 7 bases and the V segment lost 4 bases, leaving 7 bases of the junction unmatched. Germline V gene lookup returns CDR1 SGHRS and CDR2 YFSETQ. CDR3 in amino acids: CASSPGTAYEAFF. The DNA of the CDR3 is TGCGCCAGCAGCCCGGGGACAGCGTATGAAGCTTTCTTT. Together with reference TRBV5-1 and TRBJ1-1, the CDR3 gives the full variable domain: KAGVTQTPRYLIKTRGQQVTLSCSPISGHRSVSWYQQTPGQGLQFLFEYFSETQRNKGNFPGRFSGRQFSNSRSEMNVSTLELGDSALYLCASSPGTAYEAFFGQGTRLTVV.

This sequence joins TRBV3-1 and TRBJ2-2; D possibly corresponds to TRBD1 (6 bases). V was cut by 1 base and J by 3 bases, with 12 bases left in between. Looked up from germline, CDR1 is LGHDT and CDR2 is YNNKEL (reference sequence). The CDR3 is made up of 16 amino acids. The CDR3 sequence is CASSQGTGHYTGELFF. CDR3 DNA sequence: TGTGCCAGCAGCCAAGGCACAGGGCATTACACCGGGGAGCTGTTTTTT.

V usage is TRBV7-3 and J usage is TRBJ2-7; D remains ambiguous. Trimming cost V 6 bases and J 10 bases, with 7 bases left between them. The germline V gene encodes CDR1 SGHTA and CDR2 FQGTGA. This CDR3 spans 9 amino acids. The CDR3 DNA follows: TGTGCCAGCAGTCCTAAACAGTACGTC. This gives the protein CASSPKQYV.

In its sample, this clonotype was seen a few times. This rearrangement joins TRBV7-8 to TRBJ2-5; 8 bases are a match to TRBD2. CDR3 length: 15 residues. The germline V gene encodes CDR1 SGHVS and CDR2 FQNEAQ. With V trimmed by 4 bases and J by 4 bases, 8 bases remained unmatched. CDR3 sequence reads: CASSWTGGTGETQYF. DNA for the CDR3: TGTGCCAGCAGCTGGACGGGAGGGACTGGAGAGACCCAGTACTTC.

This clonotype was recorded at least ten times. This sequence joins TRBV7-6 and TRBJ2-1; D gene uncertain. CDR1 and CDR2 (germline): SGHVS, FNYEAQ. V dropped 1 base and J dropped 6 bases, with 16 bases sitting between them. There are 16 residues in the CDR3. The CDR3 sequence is CASSLEWGTDPNEQFF. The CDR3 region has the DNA TGTGCCAGCAGCTTAGAGTGGGGAACTGACCCCAATGAGCAGTTCTTC.

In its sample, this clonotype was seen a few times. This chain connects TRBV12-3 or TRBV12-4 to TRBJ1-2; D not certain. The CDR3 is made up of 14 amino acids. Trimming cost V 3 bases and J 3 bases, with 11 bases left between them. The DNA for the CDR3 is TGTGCCAGCAGTTTCTGGGAGGGAGACTATGGCTACACCTTC. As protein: CASSFWEGDYGYTF.

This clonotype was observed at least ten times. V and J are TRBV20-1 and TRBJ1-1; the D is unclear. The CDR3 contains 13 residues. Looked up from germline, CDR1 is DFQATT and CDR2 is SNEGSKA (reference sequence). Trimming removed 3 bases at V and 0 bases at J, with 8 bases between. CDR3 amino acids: CSASRWVNTEAFF. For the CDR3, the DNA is TGCAGTGCTAGTAGATGGGTGAACACTGAAGCTTTCTTT.

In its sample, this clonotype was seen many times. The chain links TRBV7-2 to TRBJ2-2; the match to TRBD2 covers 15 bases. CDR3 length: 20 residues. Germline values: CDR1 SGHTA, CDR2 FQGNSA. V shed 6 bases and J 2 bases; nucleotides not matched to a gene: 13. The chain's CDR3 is CASRSAWGLAGGINTGELFF. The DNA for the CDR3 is TGTGCCAGCAGATCCGCCTGGGGACTAGCGGGGGGCATCAACACCGGGGAGCTGTTTTTT.

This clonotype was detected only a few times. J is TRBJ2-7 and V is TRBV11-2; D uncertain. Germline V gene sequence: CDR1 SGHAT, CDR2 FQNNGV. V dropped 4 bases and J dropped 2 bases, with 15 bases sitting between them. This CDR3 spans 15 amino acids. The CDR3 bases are TGTGCCAGCAGCTCACTTGCCGTTTACCCCTACGAGCAGTACGTC. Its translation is CASSSLAVYPYEQYV.

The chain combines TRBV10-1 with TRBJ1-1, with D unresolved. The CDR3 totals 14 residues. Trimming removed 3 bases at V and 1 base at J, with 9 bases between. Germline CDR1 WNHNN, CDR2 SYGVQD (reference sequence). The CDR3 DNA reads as TGCGCCAGCAGTGACTCCGGGAGGAACACTGAAGCTTTCTTT. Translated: CASSDSGRNTEAFF.

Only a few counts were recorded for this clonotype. As DNA, the CDR3 is TGTGCCAGCAGCCTAATTTTTGATACGCAGTATTTT. It yields the protein CASSLIFDTQYF. This chain links TRBV12-3 or TRBV12-4 with TRBJ2-3; no definite D call. The length of the CDR3 is 12 residues. Trimming removed 6 bases at V and 6 bases at J, with 10 bases between.

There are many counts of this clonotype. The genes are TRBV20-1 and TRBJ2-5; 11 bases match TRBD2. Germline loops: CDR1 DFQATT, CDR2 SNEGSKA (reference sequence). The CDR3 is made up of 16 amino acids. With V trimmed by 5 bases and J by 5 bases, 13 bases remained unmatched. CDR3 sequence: CSAVKHSSGGTETQYF. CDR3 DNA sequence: TGCAGTGCTGTAAAACACTCTAGCGGGGGGACGGAGACCCAGTACTTC.

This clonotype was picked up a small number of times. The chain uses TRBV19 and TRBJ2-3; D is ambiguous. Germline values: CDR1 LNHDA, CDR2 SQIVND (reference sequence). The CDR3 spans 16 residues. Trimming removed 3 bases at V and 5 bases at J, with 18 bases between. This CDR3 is CASSIGWSRPGDTQYF. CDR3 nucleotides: TGTGCCAGTAGTATCGGGTGGAGCCGACCAGGAGATACGCAGTATTTT. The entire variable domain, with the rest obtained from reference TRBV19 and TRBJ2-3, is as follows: DGGITQSPKYLFRKEGQNVTLSCEQNLNHDAMYWYRQDPGQGLRLIYYSQIVNDFQKGDIAEGYSVSREKKESFPLTVTSAQKNPTAFYLCASSIGWSRPGDTQYFGPGTRLTVL.

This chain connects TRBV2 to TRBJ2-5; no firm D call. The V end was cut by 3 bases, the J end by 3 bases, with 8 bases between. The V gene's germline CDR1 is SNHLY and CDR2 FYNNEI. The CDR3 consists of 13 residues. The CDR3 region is CASSEIRKETQYF. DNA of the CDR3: TGTGCCAGCAGTGAGATCAGGAAAGAGACCCAGTACTTC.

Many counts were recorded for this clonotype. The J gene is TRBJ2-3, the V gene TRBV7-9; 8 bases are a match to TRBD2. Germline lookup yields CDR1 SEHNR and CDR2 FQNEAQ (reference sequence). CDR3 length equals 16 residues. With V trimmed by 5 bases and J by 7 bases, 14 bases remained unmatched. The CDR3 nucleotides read TGTGCCAGCAGCCCCCGGGACCCCGGGGGGGGCCATACGCAGTATTTT. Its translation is CASSPRDPGGGHTQYF.